The following is a TCR beta chain sequence with its context. The antigen is unknown. One entry per CDR3 protein, called by TCRdb with MiXCR from the reads. The sample shows about 770,000 distinct CDR3 sequences, 25% to 30% of them seen only once. Germline lookup yields CDR1 SGDLS and CDR2 YYNGEE. The CDR3 runs to 15 residues. Trimming took off 1 base at V and 4 bases at J, with 14 bases between the two ends. The sample belongs to a study of T cell repertoires in cytomegalovirus infection. Across the whole study: Public signatures in TCR beta pointed to CMV infection and matching HLA type. Overall study findings and caveats: Predominance within the ex vivo response was attributable to HLA-C-restricted CMV-specific TCR beta clonotypes.

The sequencing used cultured CD8+ T cells from PBMCs, collected from culture after CMV antigen stimulation. The TCR originated in a human donor in good health (CMV status not recorded). Some clones in this sample may be carry-over from other donors' samples. The chain uses TRBV9 and TRBJ1-2; maybe TRBD1 (5 bases). The CDR3 nucleotides read TGTGCCAGCAGCGTACCCAGGCAGGGAGGCTATGGCTACACCTTC. This translates into CASSVPRQGGYGYTF.